This T cell receptor (beta chain) derives from a study of identical twins. Study-level points and caveats: Abundant beta clonotypes from cord blood bore fewer insertions; memory repertoires lacked this pattern.

Template switching, a step in the protocol, added a universal primer site, and cDNA carried unique molecular identifiers. TCRdb recomputed calls from the 5' RACE reads with MiXCR, one row per CDR3 protein. The table has 230,000 or so distinct CDR3 sequences, approximately 8.3% seen once. Trimming cost V 6 bases and J 6 bases; bases outside gene matches: 12. The CDR3 loop spans 15 amino acids. Germline CDR1 is DFQATT and CDR2 is SNEGSKA (reference sequence). Ten or more counts support this clonotype. What it binds is not known. In addition, the sample was reused for a study of yellow fever vaccine responses in identical twins. This second study says: Twins reportedly showed a vaccine T cell response that seemed partly convergent and partly personalized.

The TCR sequence derives from a woman aged 18-29 years in good health. Specimen: CD8+ T cells sorted from blood. The chain employs TRBV20-1 and TRBJ1-5; 9 bases align to TRBD1. The CDR3 coding sequence is TGCAGTGCCAAGAGTCCGGGACAGGGATCTCAGCCCCAGCATTTT. Its translation: CSAKSPGQGSQPQHF.